This TCR beta chain was retrieved from a study of shared clonotypes between healthy human individuals. The study's findings and limits: Relative to clonotypes present in all four donors, those not shared had lower generation probabilities.

The CDR3 contains 15 residues. Germline CDR1 is MNHEY and CDR2 is SVGAGI. V was pared by 0 bases and J by 4 bases, with 12 bases between. Positively selected for CCR7, the CD45RO-negative cells used as naive CD8 cells excluded terminally differentiated effector memory CD45RA+ cells. In regard to this clone: Its antigen is currently unknown.

A deep-level run was used for the assay. Every subset's genomic DNA went evenly onto several immunoSEQ plates. Authors' methods: ImmunoSEQ supplied junction-only sequences lacking quality scores, so filtering was different. Produced via immunoSEQ multiplex PCR; TCRdb's table is partial and in-frame only. V and J calls and clone size are copied from that table; D and trimming were computed from the DNA. Found here are roughly 2,000,000 clones, approximately 94% of them singletons; the top ten hold around 1%. The TCR sequence derives from a man between 18 and 35 years old in good health. The V and J genes are TRBV6-5 and TRBJ1-1; no clear D gene. Material: naive CD8+ T cells sorted from blood. The CDR3: CASSYSEGLGTEAFF. The DNA for the CDR3 is TGTGCCAGCAGTTACTCCGAGGGCCTGGGCACTGAAGCTTTCTTT.